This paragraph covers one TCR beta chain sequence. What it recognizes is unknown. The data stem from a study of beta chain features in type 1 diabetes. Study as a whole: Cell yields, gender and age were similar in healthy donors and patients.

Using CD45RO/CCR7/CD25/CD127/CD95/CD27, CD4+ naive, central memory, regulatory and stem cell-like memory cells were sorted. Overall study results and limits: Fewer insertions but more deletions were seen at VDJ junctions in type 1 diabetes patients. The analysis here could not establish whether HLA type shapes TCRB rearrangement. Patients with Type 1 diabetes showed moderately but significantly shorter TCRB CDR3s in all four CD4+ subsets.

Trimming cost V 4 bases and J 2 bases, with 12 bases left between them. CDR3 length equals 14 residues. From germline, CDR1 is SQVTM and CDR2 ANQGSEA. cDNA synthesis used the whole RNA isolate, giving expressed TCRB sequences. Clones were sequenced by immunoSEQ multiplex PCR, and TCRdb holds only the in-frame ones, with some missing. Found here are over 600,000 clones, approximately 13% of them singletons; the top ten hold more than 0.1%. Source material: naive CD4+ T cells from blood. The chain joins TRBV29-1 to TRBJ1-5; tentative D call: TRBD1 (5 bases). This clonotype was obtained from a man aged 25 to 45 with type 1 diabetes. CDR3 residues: CSVAKGNGNQPQHF. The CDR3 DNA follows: TGCAGCGTTGCTAAGGGGAATGGCAATCAGCCCCAGCATTTT.